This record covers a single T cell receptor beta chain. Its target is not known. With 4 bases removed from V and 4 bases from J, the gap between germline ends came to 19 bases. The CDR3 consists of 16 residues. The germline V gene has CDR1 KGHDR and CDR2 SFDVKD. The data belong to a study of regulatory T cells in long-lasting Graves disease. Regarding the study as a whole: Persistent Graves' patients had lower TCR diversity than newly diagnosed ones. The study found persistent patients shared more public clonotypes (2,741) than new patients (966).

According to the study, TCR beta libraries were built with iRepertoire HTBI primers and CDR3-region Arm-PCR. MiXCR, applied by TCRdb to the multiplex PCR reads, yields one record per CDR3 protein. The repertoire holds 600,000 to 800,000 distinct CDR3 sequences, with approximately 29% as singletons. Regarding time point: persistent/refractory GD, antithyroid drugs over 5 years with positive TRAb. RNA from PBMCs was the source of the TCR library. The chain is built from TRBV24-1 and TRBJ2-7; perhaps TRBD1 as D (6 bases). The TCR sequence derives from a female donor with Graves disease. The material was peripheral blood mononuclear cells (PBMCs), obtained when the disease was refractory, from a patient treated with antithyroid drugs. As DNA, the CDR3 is TGTGCCACCAGTGACAAAGCGTCGTGGCAGGGGTACGAGCAGTACTTC. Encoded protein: CATSDKASWQGYEQYF.